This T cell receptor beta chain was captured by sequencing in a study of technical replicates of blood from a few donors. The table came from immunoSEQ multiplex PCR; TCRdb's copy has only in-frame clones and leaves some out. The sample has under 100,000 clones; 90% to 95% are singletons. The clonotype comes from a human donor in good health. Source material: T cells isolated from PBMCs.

CDR3 residues: CASRLNFYGYTF. The CDR3 region has the DNA TGTGCCAGCAGACTTAACTTCTATGGCTACACCTTC. The rearrangement links TRBV5-6 to TRBJ1-2; D uncertain. The CDR3 runs to 12 residues. V dropped 5 bases and J dropped 4 bases, with 9 bases sitting between them. Looked up from germline, CDR1 is SGHDT and CDR2 is YYEEEE.